This T cell receptor (beta chain) was documented in a study of cytomegalovirus exposure and HLA in healthy donors. Looking at the study overall: In a later analysis, it was reported that the 90 to 150 validation repertoires had been produced on the same platform as the roughly 700 repertoires belonging to the first cohort. Study-level results: Generally TCR sequences proved uncommon, though certain public TCRs appeared in numerous donors. TCR beta chains numbering more than 150 were designated cytomegalovirus-associated.

The CDR3 has 15 amino acids. Germline V gives CDR1 LNHDA, CDR2 SQIVND (reference sequence). The V gene end was trimmed by 6 bases and the J gene end by 6 bases; junction bases not matched to a gene: 4. Some clones are missing from TCRdb's copy, which holds only in-frame ones; the method was immunoSEQ multiplex PCR. The data show approximately 73,000 clones, 90% to 95% seen once. Remarks on this clone: What it binds is unknown.

While the first cohort had 600 to 850 subjects, the donors belonged to the separate validation cohort of over a hundred subjects. The source material was PBMCs. The TCR originated in a man younger than 35 in good health and CMV-seronegative. The chain combines TRBV19 with TRBJ2-1, with 14 bases aligning to TRBD2. The CDR3 DNA is TGTGCCAGTAGCTGGGGACTAGCGGGGGTCAATGAGCAGTTCTTC. This translates into CASSWGLAGVNEQFF. The full variable domain, in which reference TRBV19 and TRBJ2-1 provide the parts outside the CDR3, is DGGITQSPKYLFRKEGQNVTLSCEQNLNHDAMYWYRQDPGQGLRLIYYSQIVNDFQKGDIAEGYSVSREKKESFPLTVTSAQKNPTAFYLCASSWGLAGVNEQFFGPGTRLTVL.